Presented here are 19 T cell receptor beta chains from one specimen sequenced in a study of CXCR3-negative and CXCR3-positive naive CD8 T cells. Study-wide findings and caveats: More hydrophobic TRB CDR3s were found in CXCR3-positive naive cells than in CXCR3-negative naive cells.

UMI-labeled 5' RACE TRB cDNA libraries were prepared from the cells. TCRdb reworked the 5' RACE reads into one entry per CDR3 protein, no DNA. Seen in this sample are 55,000 to 70,000 distinct CDR3 sequences; the ten most common clones hold 0.5% to 0.55%. Their target antigens are unknown. The specimen sequenced was naive CXCR3+ CD8+ T cells from blood. Specified subset: CD45RO-CCR7+CD27+CD95- naive CD8+ T cells expressing CXCR3 (TNR3+). The receptors derive from a human donor in good health. Some clones in this sample may be carry-over from other donors' samples.

CDR3 residues: CASSFRYLTEAFF. This chain joins TRBV5-6 and TRBJ1-1. The CDR3 contains 13 residues. The germline CDR1 and CDR2 sequences are SGHDT and YYEEEE.

The rearrangement links TRBV27 to TRBJ2-3; TCRdb selects TRBD2, and the lack of DNA leaves this call unchecked. This CDR3 is built from 14 residues. Germline V gives CDR1 MNHEY, CDR2 SMNVEV (reference sequence). Here the CDR3 reads CASSFGLAGDTQYF.

This chain connects TRBV11-3 to TRBJ2-3; the D gene TCRdb calls, TRBD2, cannot be checked with no DNA. Germline loops: CDR1 SGHNT, CDR2 YENEEA. The CDR3 spans 15 residues. The CDR3 is CASSLNGLAGGTQYF.

J is TRBJ2-3 and V is TRBV29-1; without DNA, the TCRdb call of TRBD2 cannot be checked. The CDR3 contains 14 residues. The germline gives CDR1 SQVTM, CDR2 ANQGSEA. CDR3 sequence: CSVQLAGGTDTQYF.

The chain carries TRBV6-5 and TRBJ2-1; as DNA is missing, the TRBD1 call by TCRdb cannot be tested. This CDR3 region has 17 residues. Germline assignment: CDR1 MNHEY and CDR2 SVGAGI. The CDR3 sequence is CASSYGGGQLLYNEQFF.

The chain links TRBV5-8 to TRBJ2-5; TCRdb returns TRBD2, unconfirmable since there is no DNA. This CDR3 spans 16 amino acids. Germline V gene lookup returns CDR1 SGHTS and CDR2 YDEGEE. CDR3: CASSFPSGRASETQYF.

The chain joins TRBV4-3 to TRBJ2-3; TCRdb's D gene call, TRBD2, goes unchecked for lack of DNA. The germline V gene has CDR1 LGHNA and CDR2 YSLEER. There are 16 residues in the CDR3. This CDR3 is CASNTRLSGATDTQYF.

The chain carries TRBV29-1 and TRBJ2-7; without DNA, the TCRdb call of TRBD1 cannot be checked. The germline V gene has CDR1 SQVTM and CDR2 ANQGSEA. The CDR3 runs 13 residues. CDR3 region: CSVEDRGRNEQYF.

The rearrangement uses TRBV4-3 and TRBJ1-4. The CDR3 consists of 14 residues. CDR1 is LGHNA and CDR2 is YSLEER in the germline V gene. CDR3 protein: CASSHLGSGEKLFF.

The chain uses TRBV7-3 and TRBJ2-5; TCRdb's D call, TRBD2, is unchecked because there is no DNA. From germline, CDR1 is SGHTA and CDR2 FQGTGA. This CDR3 spans 16 amino acids. The CDR3 loop is CASSSQASGDQETQYF.

The chain has TRBV6-5 and TRBJ2-2. Germline values: CDR1 MNHEY, CDR2 SVGAGI. The CDR3 runs to 13 residues. The CDR3 loop reads CASSYQNTGELFF.

The chain couples TRBV12-3 or TRBV12-4 to TRBJ1-5; there is no DNA to check the TCRdb D call of TRBD1. The CDR3 spans 16 residues. The CDR3 sequence: CASSQRTGASNQPQHF.

The J gene is TRBJ1-1, the V gene TRBV4-1; TCRdb names TRBD1, which stays unverified in the absence of DNA. The CDR3 is 16 residues long. The germline V gene has CDR1 MGHRA and CDR2 YSYEKL. The chain's CDR3 is CASSQGRTPLTAEAFF.

The V and J genes are TRBV7-3 and TRBJ2-2; TCRdb indicates TRBD1, and absent DNA this call remains unverified. Germline CDR1 reads SGHTA; CDR2 reads FQGTGA. The CDR3 length is 14 residues. The CDR3 region is CASSRTGNTGELFF.

The V call is TRBV24-1, the J call TRBJ2-1; TCRdb lists TRBD2, though no DNA is available to test this call. The CDR3 runs 15 residues. Germline CDR1 reads KGHDR; CDR2 reads SFDVKD. The CDR3: CATSDLRAGSNEQFF.

The CDR3 loop is CASSISGAGLRF. The rearrangement links TRBV19 to TRBJ2-7; the D call from TCRdb, TRBD1, cannot be confirmed without DNA. In germline, CDR1 is LNHDA, CDR2 SQIVND (reference sequence). The length of the CDR3 is 12 residues.

The V gene is TRBV7-3, the J gene TRBJ1-3; TCRdb's assignment of TRBD1 cannot be checked, as there is no DNA. Germline V CDR1 and CDR2: SGHTA, FQGTGA. CDR3 length: 15 residues. This chain's CDR3 is CASSKTGTSGNTIYF.

The chain carries TRBV6-5 and TRBJ2-4; as DNA is missing, the TRBD1 call by TCRdb cannot be tested. The germline V gene encodes CDR1 MNHEY and CDR2 SVGAGI. The CDR3 is 15 amino acids. Here the CDR3 reads CASSPRELPKNIQYF.

This chain connects TRBV29-1 to TRBJ2-2; with no DNA, the TCRdb D assignment of TRBD1 cannot be verified. The CDR3 covers 13 residues. Germline V lookup: CDR1 SQVTM, CDR2 ANQGSEA. CDR3 amino acids: CSVTGANTGELFF.